Below, 23 T cell receptor beta chains from the same sample are listed, as sequenced in a study of T cells in Graves' hyperthyroidism and ophthalmopathy. What was amplified from RNA transcripts were TCR beta CDR3 regions. An initial round of RT-PCR targeting the TCR CDR3 relied on the HTBI primer set. TCRdb recomputed calls from the multiplex PCR reads with MiXCR, one row per CDR3 protein. The data hold a few hundred thousand distinct CDR3 sequences, with around a sixth observed a single time. Input material: blood. These receptors all stem from a woman between 50 and 59 years old with Graves' hyperthyroidism.

This rearrangement joins TRBV11-2 to TRBJ2-5; 7 bases fit TRBD2. Germline V CDR1 and CDR2: SGHAT, FQNNGV. V was clipped by 5 bases and J by 1 base; unmatched bases: 10. The CDR3 is 16 amino acids. The CDR3 sequence: CASSQRGRERQETQYF. The DNA for the CDR3 is TGTGCCAGCAGCCAACGCGGGCGGGAGCGCCAAGAGACCCAGTACTTC.

This chain uses TRBV9 with TRBJ2-1; D remains unclear. Germline V gene lookup returns CDR1 SGDLS and CDR2 YYNGEE. V shed 3 bases and J shed 8 bases, with 15 bases lying between them. The CDR3 extends over 14 amino acids. The CDR3 DNA reads as TGTGCCAGCAGCGGTCGTCGGATCTCCGATGAGCAGTTCTTC. This translates into CASSGRRISDEQFF.

This clonotype has more than one count but fewer than ten. This chain uses TRBV28 with TRBJ2-2, with D possibly being TRBD1 (6 bases). There are 16 residues in the CDR3. The ends were cut back, 5 bases at V and 0 bases at J, with 13 bases in the middle. Germline V gene data show CDR1 as MDHEN and CDR2 as SYDVKM. The CDR3 region is CASSPLDRTNTGELFF. The CDR3, as DNA: TGTGCCAGCAGTCCCCTAGACAGGACGAACACCGGGGAGCTGTTTTTT.

CDR3 amino acids: CASERELYQETQYF. CDR3 DNA: TGTGCCAGCGAAAGGGAGTTGTACCAAGAGACCCAGTACTTC. The chain uses TRBV6-2 or TRBV6-3 and TRBJ2-5; TRBD2 is a possible D gene (5 bases). This CDR3 has 14 residues. Germline values: CDR1 MNHEY, CDR2 SVGEGT. V dropped 8 bases and J dropped 0 bases, with 13 bases sitting between them.

This clonotype was recorded many times. This rearrangement joins TRBV20-1 to TRBJ2-3; TRBD2 aligns across 10 bases. V trimming: 3 bases; J trimming: 0 bases; junction bases outside the gene matches: 9. The V gene's germline CDR1 is DFQATT and CDR2 SNEGSKA (reference sequence). The CDR3 sequence is 17 residues long. In DNA form, the CDR3 reads TGCAGTGCTAGTGGGAGGACTAGCGGAGGTAGCACAGATACGCAGTATTTT. The encoded protein is CSASGRTSGGSTDTQYF.

The chain combines TRBV7-9 with TRBJ1-2; unclear D gene. V lost 2 bases to trimming and J lost 3 bases, with 7 bases between them. The CDR3 runs 13 residues. CDR1 and CDR2 from the germline V gene are SEHNR and FQNEAQ (reference sequence). CDR3 nucleotide sequence: TGTGCCAGCAGCTTACGCAGTGACTATGGCTACACCTTC. Its translation: CASSLRSDYGYTF.

This clonotype came up many times. The gene calls are TRBV5-6 and TRBJ2-1; D is unclear. Germline-derived CDR1 and CDR2 are SGHDT and YYEEEE. The CDR3 is made up of 14 amino acids. V was trimmed by 3 bases and J by 6 bases, leaving 13 bases between them. The CDR3 sequence: CASSSLQVGNEQFF. Here the CDR3 DNA reads TGTGCCAGCAGCTCCTTACAAGTGGGCAATGAGCAGTTCTTC.

The rearrangement uses TRBV6-1 and TRBJ1-5; the match to TRBD1 covers 8 bases. Germline loops: CDR1 MNHNS, CDR2 SASEGT. The trim removed 5 bases at V and 6 bases at J, leaving 6 bases unmatched. The CDR3 sequence is 14 residues long. The CDR3 sequence: CASSFGQGGQPQHF. DNA of the CDR3: TGTGCCAGCAGTTTTGGACAGGGAGGTCAGCCCCAGCATTTT.

This clonotype appeared a few times. The chain recombines TRBV20-1 with TRBJ1-2; D remains ambiguous. The CDR3 is made up of 11 amino acids. Trimming stripped 6 bases from V and 6 bases from J, with 11 bases between. Germline lookup yields CDR1 DFQATT and CDR2 SNEGSKA (reference sequence). CDR3 nucleotide sequence: TGCAGTGCCGGGCGGGGAGATGGCTACACCTTC. Protein sequence: CSAGRGDGYTF.

In this sample, this clonotype turned up many times. V gene TRBV12-3 or TRBV12-4 combines with J gene TRBJ1-5, with no clear D. The CDR3 loop spans 17 amino acids. V lost 5 bases, J lost 3 bases, and 20 bases lay in between. In DNA form, the CDR3 reads TGTGCCAGCAGTACGCAGAAGTGGGGAAGGGACAATCAGCCCCAGCATTTT. Protein sequence: CASSTQKWGRDNQPQHF.

This clonotype was seen a handful of times. The CDR3 nucleotides read TGTGCCAGCTCACAACAGGGGAGTCCCTACGAGCAGTACGTC. Its translation: CASSQQGSPYEQYV. The rearrangement uses TRBV18 and TRBJ2-7, with 7 bases aligning to TRBD1. The CDR3 is 14 amino acids. The trim removed 4 bases at V and 2 bases at J, leaving 5 bases unmatched. Per germline, CDR1 KGHSH and CDR2 LQKENI.

The table lists this clonotype with many counts. This chain uses TRBV3-1 with TRBJ2-1; D is unclear. V was pared by 2 bases and J by 6 bases, with 14 bases between. Germline lookup yields CDR1 LGHDT and CDR2 YNNKEL (reference sequence). The CDR3 runs to 15 residues. The CDR3 spells CASSQSPPRANEQFF. In nucleotides, the CDR3 is TGTGCCAGCAGCCAAAGCCCCCCCCGGGCCAATGAGCAGTTCTTC.

Ten or more counts support this clonotype. V and J are TRBV2 and TRBJ2-1; weak D call: TRBD2 (7 bases). The CDR3 has 15 residues. The germline V gene has CDR1 SNHLY and CDR2 FYNNEI. Between the trimmed V and J ends, which lost 3 bases and 3 bases, there was a span of 12 bases. The DNA of the CDR3 is TGTGCCAGCAGTGATCGCGGGGGCGACTACAATGAGCAGTTCTTC. It encodes CASSDRGGDYNEQFF.

As concerns this clonotype: At one end, the junction sequence differs from germline, possibly due to a read error. The rearrangement joins TRBV28 to TRBJ2-4; possibly TRBD1 for D (5 bases). CDR3 length equals 14 residues. In germline, CDR1 is MDHEN, CDR2 SYDVKM. Here the CDR3 reads CAGSLRRGKNIQYF. Written as DNA, the CDR3 is TGTGCCGGCAGTCTCCGAAGGGGCAAAAACATTCAGTACTTC.

The table lists this clonotype with many counts. The V gene is TRBV6-2 or TRBV6-3, the J gene TRBJ1-5, with D unresolved. V was pared by 6 bases and J by 0 bases, with 12 bases between. Germline CDR1 MNHEY, CDR2 SVGEGT. The CDR3 has 15 amino acids. The CDR3 DNA reads as TGTGCCAGCAGACGGACGGAATATAGCAATCAGCCCCAGCATTTT. Its translation is CASRRTEYSNQPQHF.

The chain uses TRBV7-9 and TRBJ2-3; either TRBD1 or TRBD2 may supply D (5 bases each). The CDR3 is made up of 14 amino acids. The germline gives CDR1 SEHNR, CDR2 FQNEAQ (reference sequence). The CDR3 DNA reads as TGTGTCATCGGGCGGGTAGGGGCCACAGATACGCAGTATTTT. Residues: CVIGRVGATDTQYF. Combining the CDR3 with reference TRBV7-9 and TRBJ2-3 gives the whole variable domain DTGVSQNPRHKITKRGQNVTFRCDPISEHNRLYWYRQTLGQGPEFLTYFQNEAQLEKSRLLSDRFSAERPKGSFSTLEIQRTEQGDSAMYLCVIGRVGATDTQYFGPGTRLTVL.

This chain connects TRBV6-2 or TRBV6-3 to TRBJ2-3; D might be TRBD2 (6 bases). The CDR3 sequence is 14 residues long. CDR1 and CDR2 (germline): MNHEY, SVGEGT. V was clipped by 5 bases and J by 2 bases, with 11 bases between them. The CDR3 loop reads CASSRGTLTDTQYF. CDR3 coding DNA: TGTGCCAGCAGTCGCGGGACCCTCACAGATACGCAGTATTTT.

This clonotype was seen repeatedly, ten times or more. This rearrangement joins TRBV28 to TRBJ1-2, with TRBD1 as a possible D gene (5 bases). V dropped 6 bases and J dropped 2 bases, with 16 bases sitting between them. The CDR3 sequence is 15 residues long. Germline assignment: CDR1 MDHEN and CDR2 SYDVKM. The CDR3 loop reads CASRSAGTFNYGYTF. Written as DNA, the CDR3 is TGTGCCAGCAGATCCGCCGGGACTTTCAACTATGGCTACACCTTC.

This clonotype was seen a handful of times. V gene TRBV6-2 or TRBV6-3 combines with J gene TRBJ2-2; no clear D. The CDR3 totals 14 residues. Germline V lookup: CDR1 MNHEY, CDR2 SVGEGT. The V gene lost 6 bases and the J gene lost 0 bases, with 8 bases spanning the gap. The CDR3 coding sequence is TGTGCCAGCAGGACGGAATCGAACACCGGGGAGCTGTTTTTT. Translation: CASRTESNTGELFF.

This chain joins TRBV15 and TRBJ1-2, with D maybe TRBD1 (6 bases). CDR3 size: 17 residues. V was clipped by 1 base and J by 3 bases, with 18 bases between them. CDR1 is LNHNV, CDR2 YYDKDF, per germline (reference sequence). The CDR3 reads CATSRGHAEGGYYGYTF. CDR3 coding DNA: TGTGCCACCAGCAGAGGTCACGCGGAGGGGGGTTACTATGGCTACACCTTC.

There are a few counts of this clonotype. As DNA, the CDR3 is TGTGCCATCAGTGACCGGGACAGAAACAATGAGCAGTTCTTC. The encoded protein is CAISDRDRNNEQFF. The chain joins TRBV10-3 to TRBJ2-1, with 7 bases that match TRBD1. J lost 5 bases, V lost 3 bases, and 4 bases had no gene match. Germline values: CDR1 ENHRY, CDR2 SYGVKD. CDR3 length equals 14 residues.

This clonotype was seen only a few times. The CDR3 region is CASSFFRDSYNEQFF. In DNA form, the CDR3 reads TGTGCCAGCAGCTTCTTTCGGGACTCATACAATGAGCAGTTCTTC. This chain links TRBV7-2 with TRBJ2-1; perhaps TRBD2 as D (6 bases). This CDR3 has 15 amino acids. V lost 3 bases, J lost 4 bases, and 13 bases lay in between. Germline CDR1 SGHTA, CDR2 FQGNSA.

This clonotype was observed many times. The chain combines TRBV27 with TRBJ1-5, with D possibly matching TRBD1 (5 bases). Deletions cut 4 bases from V and 4 bases from J, with 8 bases between. This CDR3 spans 13 amino acids. Per the germline V gene, CDR1 is MNHEY and CDR2 is SMNVEV (reference sequence). CDR3 DNA: TGTGCCAGCAGTTCGAACAGGAATCAGCCCCAGCATTTT. This sequence encodes CASSSNRNQPQHF.